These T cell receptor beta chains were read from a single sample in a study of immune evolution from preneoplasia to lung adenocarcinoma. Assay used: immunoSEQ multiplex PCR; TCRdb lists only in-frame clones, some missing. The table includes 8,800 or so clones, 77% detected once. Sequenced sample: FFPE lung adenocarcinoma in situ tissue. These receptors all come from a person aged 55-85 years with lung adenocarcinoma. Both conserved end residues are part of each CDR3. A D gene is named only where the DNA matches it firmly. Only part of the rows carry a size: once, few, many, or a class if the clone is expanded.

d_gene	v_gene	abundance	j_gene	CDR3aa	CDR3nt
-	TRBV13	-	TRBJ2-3	CASSLSRGLGVTDTQYF	TGTGCCAGCAGCTTATCCAGGGGACTGGGGGTCACAGATACGCAGTATTTT
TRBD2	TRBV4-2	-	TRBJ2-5	CASSQISSAASGGQETQYF	TGTGCCAGCAGCCAGATCTCCTCAGCGGCTAGCGGGGGCCAAGAGACCCAGTACTTC
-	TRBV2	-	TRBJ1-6	CASKNRDLNSPLHF	TGTGCCAGCAAGAACAGGGATTTAAATTCACCCCTCCACTTT
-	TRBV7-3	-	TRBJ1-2	CASSLTAAFGTNYGYTF	TGTGCCAGCAGCTTAACCGCGGCATTTGGGACTAACTATGGCTACACCTTC
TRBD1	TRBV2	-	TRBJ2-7	CASSLDRGRKYF	TGTGCCAGCAGTCTGGACAGGGGGAGAAAGTACTTC
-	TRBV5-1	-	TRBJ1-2	CASSLASEGFGYTF	TGCGCCAGCAGCTTGGCCTCGGAGGGGTTTGGCTACACCTTC
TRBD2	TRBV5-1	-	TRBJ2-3	CASRPGLAGTDTQYF	TGCGCCAGCAGGCCGGGACTAGCAGGCACAGATACGCAGTATTTT
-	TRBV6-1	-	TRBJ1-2	CASSEATYGYTF	TGTGCCAGCAGTGAAGCGACCTATGGCTACACCTTC
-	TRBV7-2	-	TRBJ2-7	CASSLVMALGIEQYF	TGTGCCAGCAGCTTAGTGATGGCCTTGGGGATCGAGCAGTACTTC
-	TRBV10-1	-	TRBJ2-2	CASRETRTGELFF	TGCGCCAGCAGAGAGACTAGGACCGGGGAGCTGTTTTTT
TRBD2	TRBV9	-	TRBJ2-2	CASSLGLAGVELFF	TGTGCCAGCAGCTTGGGACTAGCAGGAGTGGAGCTGTTTTTT
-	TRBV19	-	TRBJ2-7	CASSATASYEQYF	TGTGCCAGTAGTGCCACTGCCTCCTACGAGCAGTACTTC
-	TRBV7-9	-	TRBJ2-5	CASSLDTVQETQYF	TGTGCCAGCAGTTTAGACACCGTCCAAGAGACCCAGTACTTC
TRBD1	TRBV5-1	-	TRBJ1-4	CASSMTGTENEKLFF	TGCGCCAGCAGCATGACAGGGACGGAAAATGAAAAACTGTTTTTT
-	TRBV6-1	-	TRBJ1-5	CASRGVRGPNQPQHF	TGTGCCAGCAGGGGGGTCAGGGGACCTAATCAGCCCCAGCATTTT
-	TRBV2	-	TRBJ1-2	CASSLQDFSF	TGTGCCAGCAGTTTACAGGATTTCTCCTTC
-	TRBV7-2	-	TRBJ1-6	CASRLGQLGPPLHF	TGTGCCAGCAGGTTAGGACAGCTTGGACCACCCCTCCACTTT
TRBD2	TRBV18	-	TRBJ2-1	CASSPPSGGREQFF	TGTGCCAGCTCACCACCGAGCGGGGGTCGGGAGCAGTTCTTC
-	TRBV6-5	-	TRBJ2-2	CASKGAGNTGELFF	TGTGCCAGCAAAGGAGCAGGGAACACCGGGGAGCTGTTTTTT
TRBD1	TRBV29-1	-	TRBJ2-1	CSVHGTDWFF	TGCAGCGTCCACGGGACAGACTGGTTCTTC
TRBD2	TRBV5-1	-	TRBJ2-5	CASSIAGGAQETQYF	TGCGCCAGCAGTATAGCGGGGGGGGCCCAAGAGACCCAGTACTTC
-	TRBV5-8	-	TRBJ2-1	CASSLGRGGNEQFF	TGTGCCAGCAGCTTGGGCAGGGGAGGCAATGAGCAGTTCTTC
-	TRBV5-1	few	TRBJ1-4	CASSLTELGLSEKLFF	TGCGCCAGCAGCTTGACGGAATTGGGGTTATCGGAAAAACTGTTTTTT
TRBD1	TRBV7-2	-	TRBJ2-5	CASSADREETQYF	TGTGCCAGCAGCGCGGACAGGGAAGAGACCCAGTACTTC
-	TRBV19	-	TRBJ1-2	CASSIGSSYGYTF	TGTGCCAGTAGTATAGGGAGTAGCTATGGCTACACCTTC
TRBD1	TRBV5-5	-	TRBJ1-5	CASSLERAGTGLNQPQHF	TGTGCCAGCAGCTTGGAGCGTGCGGGGACAGGGCTCAATCAGCCCCAGCATTTT
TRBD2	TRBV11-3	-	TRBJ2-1	CASSPPTSGGASEQFF	TGTGCCAGCAGCCCCCCGACTAGCGGGGGGGCAAGTGAGCAGTTCTTC
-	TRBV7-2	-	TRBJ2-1	CASSFLGRHNEQFF	TGTGCCAGCAGTTTCCTGGGGCGCCACAATGAGCAGTTCTTC
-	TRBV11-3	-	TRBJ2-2	CASSLDRISSGRTGELFF	TGTGCCAGCAGCTTAGATAGGATATCCTCGGGGCGGACCGGGGAGCTGTTTTTT
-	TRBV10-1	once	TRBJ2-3	CASSETVGSTDTQYF	TGCGCCAGCAGTGAGACCGTAGGAAGCACAGATACGCAGTATTTT
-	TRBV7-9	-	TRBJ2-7	CASSLTGGDTYEQYF	TGTGCCAGCAGCTTAACTGGGGGCGACACCTACGAGCAGTACTTC
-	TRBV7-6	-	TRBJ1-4	CASSLEGPATNEKLFF	TGTGCCAGCAGCTTAGAGGGCCCTGCAACTAATGAAAAACTGTTTTTT
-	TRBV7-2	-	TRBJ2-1	CASSPWPHRDNEQFF	TGTGCCAGCAGCCCCTGGCCCCACAGGGACAATGAGCAGTTCTTC
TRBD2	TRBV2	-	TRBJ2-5	CASRRLAGSQETQYF	TGTGCCAGCCGACGACTAGCGGGGTCCCAAGAGACCCAGTACTTC
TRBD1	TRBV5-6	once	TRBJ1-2	CASSRDRENYGYTF	TGTGCCAGCAGCCGGGACAGGGAAAACTATGGCTACACCTTC
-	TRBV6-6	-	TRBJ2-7	CASRLEGTYEQYF	TGTGCCAGCAGACTCGAGGGGACCTACGAGCAGTACTTC
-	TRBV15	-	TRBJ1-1	CATSRDRRTEIDTEAFF	TGTGCCACCAGCAGAGATCGCCGGACAGAGATTGACACTGAAGCTTTCTTT
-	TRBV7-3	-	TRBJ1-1	CASSPTGPNTEAFF	TGTGCCAGCAGCCCGACAGGACCGAACACTGAAGCTTTCTTT
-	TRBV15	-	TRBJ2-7	CATSRGYEQYF	TGTGCCACCAGCAGGGGTTACGAGCAGTACTTC
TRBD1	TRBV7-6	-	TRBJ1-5	CASSLGKPGQRNQPQHF	TGTGCCAGCAGCTTAGGCAAACCGGGACAGAGAAATCAGCCCCAGCATTTT
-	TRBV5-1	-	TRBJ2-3	CASSLAGVRTDTQYF	TGCGCCAGCAGCTTGGCCGGGGTAAGGACAGATACGCAGTATTTT
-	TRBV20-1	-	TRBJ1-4	CSAQLGEKLFF	TGCAGTGCTCAGCTGGGAGAAAAACTGTTTTTT
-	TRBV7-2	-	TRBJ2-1	CASSPQPRSYNEQFF	TGTGCCAGCAGCCCCCAACCCAGAAGCTACAATGAGCAGTTCTTC
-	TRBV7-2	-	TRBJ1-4	CASSSNTGSNREKLFF	TGTGCCAGCAGCTCGAACACAGGGTCCAACCGTGAAAAACTGTTTTTT
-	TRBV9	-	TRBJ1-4	CASSVVSGTGEKLFF	TGTGCCAGCAGCGTAGTGTCCGGGACTGGGGAAAAACTGTTTTTT
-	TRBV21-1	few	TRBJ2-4	CASSKRGSDLSKNIQYF	TGTGCCAGCAGCAAACGGGGGTCGGATCTGTCCAAAAACATTCAGTACTTC
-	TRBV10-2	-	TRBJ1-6	CASSQAQNSPLHF	TGCGCCAGCAGCCAAGCCCAGAATTCACCCCTCCACTTT
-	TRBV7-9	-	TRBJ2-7	CASSSDRNLYEQYF	TGTGCCAGCAGCTCGGACAGAAACCTCTACGAGCAGTACTTC
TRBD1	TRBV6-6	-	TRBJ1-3	CASSTGTDVSGNTIYF	TGTGCCAGCAGCACCGGGACAGATGTCTCTGGAAACACCATATATTTT
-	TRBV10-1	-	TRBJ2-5	CASSEGIGYQETQYF	TGCGCCAGCAGTGAGGGGATCGGGTACCAAGAGACCCAGTACTTC
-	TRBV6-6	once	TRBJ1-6	CASRPAGDNSPLHF	TGTGCCAGCAGGCCTGCAGGGGATAATTCACCCCTCCACTTT
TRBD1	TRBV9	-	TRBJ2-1	CASSPLGTGAYNEQFF	TGTGCCAGCAGCCCGCTCGGGACAGGGGCCTACAATGAGCAGTTCTTC
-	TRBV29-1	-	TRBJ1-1	CSVAGGLGIGTEAFF	TGCAGCGTTGCTGGGGGGCTGGGGATAGGCACTGAAGCTTTCTTT
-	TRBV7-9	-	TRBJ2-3	CASSLPDKPVTDTQYF	TGTGCCAGCAGCTTACCAGACAAGCCGGTCACAGATACGCAGTATTTT
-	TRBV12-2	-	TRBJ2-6	CASRRIPRGANVLTF	TGTGCAAGTCGCCGTATTCCGAGGGGGGCCAACGTCCTGACTTTC
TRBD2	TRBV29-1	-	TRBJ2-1	CSSTSGGFFGNEQFF	TGCAGCTCCACTAGCGGGGGGTTCTTTGGGAATGAGCAGTTCTTC